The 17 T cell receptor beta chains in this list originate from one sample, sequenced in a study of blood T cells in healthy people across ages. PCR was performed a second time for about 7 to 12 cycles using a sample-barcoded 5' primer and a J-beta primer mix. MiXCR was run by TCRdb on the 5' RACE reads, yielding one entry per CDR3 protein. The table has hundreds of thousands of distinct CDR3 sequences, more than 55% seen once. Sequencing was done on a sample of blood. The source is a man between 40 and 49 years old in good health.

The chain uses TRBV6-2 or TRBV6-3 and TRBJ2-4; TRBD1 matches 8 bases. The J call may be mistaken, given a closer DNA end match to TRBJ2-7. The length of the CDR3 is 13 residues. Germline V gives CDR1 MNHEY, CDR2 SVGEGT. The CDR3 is CASSSRGPHEQYF. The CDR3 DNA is TGTGCCAGCAGTTCCAGGGGGCCCCACGAGCAGTACTTC.

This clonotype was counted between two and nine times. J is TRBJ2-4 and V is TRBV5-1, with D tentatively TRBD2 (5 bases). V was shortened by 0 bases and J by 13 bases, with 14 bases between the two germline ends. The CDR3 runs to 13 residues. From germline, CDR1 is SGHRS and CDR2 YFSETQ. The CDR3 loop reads CASSLGRGSEQYF. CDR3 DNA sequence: TGCGCCAGCAGCTTGGGTCGGGGAAGTGAGCAGTACTTC.

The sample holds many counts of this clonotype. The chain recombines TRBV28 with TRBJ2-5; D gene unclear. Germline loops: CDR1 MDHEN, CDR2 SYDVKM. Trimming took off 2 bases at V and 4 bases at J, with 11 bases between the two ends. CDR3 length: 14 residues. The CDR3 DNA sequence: TGTGCCAGCAGTTTAGATGGGGTCCCAGAGACCCAGTACTTC. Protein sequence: CASSLDGVPETQYF.

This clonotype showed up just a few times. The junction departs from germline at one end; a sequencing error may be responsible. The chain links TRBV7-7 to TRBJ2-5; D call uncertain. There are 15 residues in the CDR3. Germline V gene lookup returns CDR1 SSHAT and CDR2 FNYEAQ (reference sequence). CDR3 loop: CASSPTLGIRETQYF. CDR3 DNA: TGTGCTAGCAGCCCTACCTTGGGCATCCGGGAGACCCAGTACTTC.

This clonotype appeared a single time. The CDR3 DNA sequence: TGTGCCAGCAGCGACAGCGGGGCGATCACAGATACGCAGTATTTT. This translates into CASSDSGAITDTQYF. The chain uses TRBV7-3 and TRBJ2-3; 7 bases agree with TRBD2. The V segment lost 5 bases and the J segment 2 bases; nucleotides outside the gene matches: 7. CDR1 SGHTA and CDR2 FQGTGA come from the germline V gene. The CDR3 sequence is 15 residues long.

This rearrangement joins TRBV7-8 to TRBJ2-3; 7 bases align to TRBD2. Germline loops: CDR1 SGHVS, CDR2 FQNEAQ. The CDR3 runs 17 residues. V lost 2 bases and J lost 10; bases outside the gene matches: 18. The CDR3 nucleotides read TGTGCCAGCAGCTTACGTAGCGGGCGGCAGTACAACGATCCGCAGTATTTT. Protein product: CASSLRSGRQYNDPQYF.

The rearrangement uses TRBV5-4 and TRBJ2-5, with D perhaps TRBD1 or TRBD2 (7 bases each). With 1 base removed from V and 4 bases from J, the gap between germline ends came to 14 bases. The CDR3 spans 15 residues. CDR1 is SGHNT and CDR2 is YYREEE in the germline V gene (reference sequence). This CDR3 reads CASSLSGGVGETQYF. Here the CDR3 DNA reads TGTGCCAGCAGCTTGTCAGGGGGGGTGGGAGAGACCCAGTACTTC. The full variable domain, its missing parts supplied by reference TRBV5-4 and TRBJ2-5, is ETGVTQSPTHLIKTRGQQVTLRCSSQSGHNTVSWYQQALGQGPQFIFQYYREEENGRGNFPPRFSGLQFPNYSSELNVNALELDDSALYLCASSLSGGVGETQYFGPGTRLLVL.

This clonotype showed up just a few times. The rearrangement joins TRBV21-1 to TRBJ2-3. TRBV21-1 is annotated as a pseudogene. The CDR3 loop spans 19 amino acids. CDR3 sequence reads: CASSKVSNRQVISADTQYF. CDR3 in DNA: TGTGCCAGCAGCAAAGTATCTAATAGGCAGGTAATTTCGGCAGATACGCAGTATTTT.

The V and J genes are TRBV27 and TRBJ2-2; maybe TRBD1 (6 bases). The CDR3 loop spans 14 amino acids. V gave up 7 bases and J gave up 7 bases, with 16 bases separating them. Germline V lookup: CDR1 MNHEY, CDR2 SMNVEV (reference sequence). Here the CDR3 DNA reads TGTGCCAGCACCCCTCACAGGGTAGGCGGGGAGCTGTTTTTT. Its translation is CASTPHRVGGELFF.

CDR3 DNA: TGTGCTAGTGGTTTAGGTCTAAGCACAGATACGCAGTATTTT. Translating it yields CASGLGLSTDTQYF. The V gene is TRBV12-5, the J gene TRBJ2-3; D unresolved. V gave up 3 bases and J gave up 0 bases, with 7 bases separating them. The CDR3 consists of 14 residues. Germline V gene lookup returns CDR1 LGHNT and CDR2 FRNRAP.

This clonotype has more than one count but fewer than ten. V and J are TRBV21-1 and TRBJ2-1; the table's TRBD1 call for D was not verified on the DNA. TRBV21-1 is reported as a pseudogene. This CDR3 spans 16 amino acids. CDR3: CASSPPKGRENNEQFF. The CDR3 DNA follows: TGTGCCAGCAGCCCACCCAAGGGCAGGGAGAACAATGAGCAGTTCTTC.

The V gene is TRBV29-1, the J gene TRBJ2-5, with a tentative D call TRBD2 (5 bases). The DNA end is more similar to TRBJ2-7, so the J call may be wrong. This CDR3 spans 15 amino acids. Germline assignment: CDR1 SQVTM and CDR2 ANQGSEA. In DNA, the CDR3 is TGCAGCCGAGGTCGAGGAGGTAGATTACTGCCCGAGCAGTACTTC. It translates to CSRGRGGRLLPEQYF.

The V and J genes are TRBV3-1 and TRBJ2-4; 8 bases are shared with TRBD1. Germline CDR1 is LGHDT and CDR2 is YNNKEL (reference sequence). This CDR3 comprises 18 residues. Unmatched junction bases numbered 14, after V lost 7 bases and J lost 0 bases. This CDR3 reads CASTLQPTGDLAKNIQYF. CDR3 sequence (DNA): TGTGCCAGCACCCTACAACCGACAGGGGATTTAGCCAAAAACATTCAGTACTTC.

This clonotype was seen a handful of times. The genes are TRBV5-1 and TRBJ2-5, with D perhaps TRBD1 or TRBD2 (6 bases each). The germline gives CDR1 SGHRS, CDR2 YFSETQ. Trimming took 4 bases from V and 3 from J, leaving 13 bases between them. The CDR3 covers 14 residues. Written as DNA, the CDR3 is TGCGCCAGCAGCGTTGACAGGAGGGAAGAGACCCAGTACTTC. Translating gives CASSVDRREETQYF.

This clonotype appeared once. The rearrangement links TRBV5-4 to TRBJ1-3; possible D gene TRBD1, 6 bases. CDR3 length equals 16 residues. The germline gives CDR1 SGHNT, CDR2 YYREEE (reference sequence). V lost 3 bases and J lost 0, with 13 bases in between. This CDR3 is CASSSREGGSGNTIYF. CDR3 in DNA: TGTGCCAGCAGCTCGAGAGAGGGGGGCTCTGGAAACACCATATATTTT.

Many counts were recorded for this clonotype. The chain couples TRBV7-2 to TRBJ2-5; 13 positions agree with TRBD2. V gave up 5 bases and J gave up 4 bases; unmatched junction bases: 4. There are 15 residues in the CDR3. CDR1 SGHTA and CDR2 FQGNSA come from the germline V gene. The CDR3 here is CASSPLAGGGETQYF. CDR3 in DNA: TGTGCCAGCAGCCCACTAGCGGGAGGGGGAGAGACCCAGTACTTC.

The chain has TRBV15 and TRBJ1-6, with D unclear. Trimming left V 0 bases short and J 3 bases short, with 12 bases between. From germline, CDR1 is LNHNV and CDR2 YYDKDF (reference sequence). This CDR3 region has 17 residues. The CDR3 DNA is TGTGCCACCAGCAGAGATCGGGCACAGAACTATAATTCACCCCTCCACTTT. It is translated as CATSRDRAQNYNSPLHF.